Listed below are T cell receptor beta chains from one sample, sequenced in a study of blood T cell repertoires in COVID-19. Profiled with immunoSEQ multiplex PCR; TCRdb holds only in-frame clones, not every one. This table has approximately 390,000 clones, 87% appearing once. Specimen: peripheral blood. Receptor source: a woman in her sixties with COVID-19, enrolled during active disease. Each CDR3 is given without its conserved first and last residue. The D gene is left open where the match is weak.

.,TRBJ1-5,TRBV12-3/TRBV12-4,ASTNVPGGPQH
.,TRBJ1-1,TRBV5-1,ASSLGDPGQEAF
.,TRBJ1-2,TRBV6-1,ASSERRGANYGYT
.,TRBJ2-2,TRBV5-1,ASSSTGKGDTGELF
.,TRBJ1-2,TRBV5-5,ASSRGHGTYGYT
.,TRBJ1-1,TRBV5-1,ASSPDAGGTEAF
TRBD1,TRBJ2-7,TRBV5-1,ASSPRDRKMYEQY
.,TRBJ1-5,TRBV18,ASSLTGNSNQPQH
.,TRBJ2-7,TRBV7-9,ASSLGSTYEQY
TRBD1,TRBJ2-1,TRBV13,ASSPGQYNEQF
.,TRBJ1-1,TRBV21-1,ASNSLQVDMNTEAF
TRBD2,TRBJ2-3,TRBV9,ASTQRGASTDTQY
.,TRBJ1-2,TRBV28,ASSLGVDYGYT
.,TRBJ2-2,TRBV15,ATSRVGGTGELF
TRBD2,TRBJ2-3,TRBV5-1,ASSLNPRGGLADTQY
.,TRBJ2-5,TRBV7-9,ASSPRPGVAETQY
.,TRBJ1-1,TRBV7-2,ASSLRLAVLGNTEAF
TRBD1,TRBJ1-4,TRBV13,ASSYGTAREKLF
.,TRBJ2-2,TRBV19,ASSISVPGELF
TRBD1,TRBJ1-3,TRBV9,ASSVYAGTGLGNTIY